The source of this T cell receptor beta chain is a study of persistence of HIV-infected CD4 T cells. Study details: A median of 8 years of suppressive ART preceded sampling.

This clone has only one observation. The antigen is unknown. Cells were stimulated with CMV-infected fibroblast lysates at 10 ug/mL. Memory cells lacking CD40L and CD69 with high CD45RO were sorted. CD8+ T cells were removed from PBMCs prior to stimulation. Findings and caveats of the study: Degenerate expanded CDR3beta sequences were enriched among CMV- and Gag-responding cells. TCRbeta richness was lower in CMV- and Gag-responding cells than in anti-CD3/anti-CD28-responding cells.

The immunoSEQ assay was version 4, run in survey mode. Clones were sequenced by immunoSEQ multiplex PCR, and TCRdb holds only the in-frame ones, with some missing. This table holds about 50,000 clones, approximately 72% found once. Germline assignment: CDR1 SGHRS and CDR2 YFSETQ. The V and J ends lost 0 bases and 2 bases, in that order; junction bases with no gene match: 16. The CDR3 covers 19 residues. The TCR was taken from an adult man with HIV who was CMV-seropositive. The V and J genes are TRBV5-1 and TRBJ2-7, with 8 nucleotides matching TRBD2. Material: CD4+ T cells sorted from PBMCs after roughly 19-hour stimulation, obtained from a patient who received antiretroviral therapy. The CDR3 spells CASSLAPPGTSGQPYEQYF. CDR3 nucleotide sequence: TGCGCCAGCAGCTTGGCCCCTCCCGGGACTAGTGGGCAGCCCTACGAGCAGTACTTC.